The clone carrying this T cell receptor beta chain was counted many times. This record belongs to a study of metastatic and nonmetastatic thyroid tumors. TCRdb called clones again from the PCR reads with MiXCR. This table holds some 25,000 clones, 19% found once. Germline V gives CDR1 KGHDR, CDR2 SFDVKD. CDR3 length equals 20 residues. The V gene end was trimmed by 0 bases and the J gene end by 0 bases; junction bases not matched to a gene: 6. Not a single patient had been given any form of treatment at any point before undergoing thyroid surgery. The rearrangement uses TRBV24-1 and TRBJ2-3; 15 bases match TRBD2. This TCR was recovered from a male donor with papillary thyroid cancer or a benign thyroid nodule (not recorded which). Some clones in this sample may be carry-over from other donors' samples. The specimen sequenced was blood. The CDR3 protein is CATSDLGLAGGPASTDTQYF. For the CDR3, the DNA is TGTGCCACCAGTGATTTGGGACTAGCGGGAGGGCCGGCTAGCACAGATACGCAGTATTTT.